This T cell receptor (beta chain) was profiled in a study of shared T cell receptors in the human thymus. Measured with immunoSEQ multiplex PCR; TCRdb has only the in-frame clones, and not every one. Of some 760,000 clones listed, approximately 83% are singletons. The CDR3 contains 15 residues. Trimming pared 0 bases from V and 7 bases from J, leaving 13 bases between. Germline values: CDR1 MNHEY, CDR2 SVGAGI. These data also formed part of another study, on human thymus T cells. As that study records: Donors were healthy Finnish babies undergoing corrective operations for congenital heart defects. Thymic samples were excised during corrective heart operations. Related research described strongly overlapping thymic repertoires in unrelated people.

The receptor was derived from a girl less than two years old with a congenital heart defect. Sequencing was done on a sample of thymocytes. The V call is TRBV6-5, the J call TRBJ2-1; TRBD2 might be the D (6 bases). CDR3 protein: CASSYSEGLWNEQFF. The CDR3 DNA reads TGTGCCAGCAGTTACTCGGAGGGGCTCTGGAATGAGCAGTTCTTC.